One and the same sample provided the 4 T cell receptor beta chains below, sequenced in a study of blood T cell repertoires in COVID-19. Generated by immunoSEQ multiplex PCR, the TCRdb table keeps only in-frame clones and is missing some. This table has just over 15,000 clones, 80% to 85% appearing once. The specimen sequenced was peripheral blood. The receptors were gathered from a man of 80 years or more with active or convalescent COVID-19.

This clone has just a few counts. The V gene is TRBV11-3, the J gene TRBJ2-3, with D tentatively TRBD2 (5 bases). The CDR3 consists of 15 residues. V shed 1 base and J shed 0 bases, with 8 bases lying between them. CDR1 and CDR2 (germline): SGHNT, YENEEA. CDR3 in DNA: TGTGCCAGCAGCTTAGCCCCGGGGAGCACAGATACGCAGTATTTT. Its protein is CASSLAPGSTDTQYF.

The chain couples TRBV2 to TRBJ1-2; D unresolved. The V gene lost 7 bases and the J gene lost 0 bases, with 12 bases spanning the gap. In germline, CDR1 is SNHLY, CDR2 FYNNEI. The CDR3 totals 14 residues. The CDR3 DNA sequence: TGTGCCAGCAAAACTAATAAGGCTAACTATGGCTACACCTTC. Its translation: CASKTNKANYGYTF.

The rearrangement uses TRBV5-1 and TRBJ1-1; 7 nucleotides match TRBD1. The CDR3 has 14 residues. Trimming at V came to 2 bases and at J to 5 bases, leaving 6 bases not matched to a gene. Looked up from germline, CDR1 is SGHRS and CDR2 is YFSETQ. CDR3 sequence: CASSFTGDGTEAFF. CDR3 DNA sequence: TGCGCCAGCAGCTTCACAGGGGATGGGACTGAAGCTTTCTTT.

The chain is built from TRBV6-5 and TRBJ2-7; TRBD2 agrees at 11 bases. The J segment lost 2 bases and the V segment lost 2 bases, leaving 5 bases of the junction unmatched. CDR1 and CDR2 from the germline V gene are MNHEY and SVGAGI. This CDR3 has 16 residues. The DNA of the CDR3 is TGTGCCAGCAGTTACCAGGGGACTAGCGGACCCTACGAGCAGTACTTC. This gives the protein CASSYQGTSGPYEQYF.